The clone carrying this T cell receptor (beta chain) was seen only once. One end of the junction fails to match germline, which may point to a read error. This CDR3 is 17 amino acids long. CDR1 and CDR2 (germline): SEHNR, FQNEAQ (reference sequence). The PCR had 60 Vbeta and 13 Jbeta primers. Measured with immunoSEQ multiplex PCR; TCRdb has only the in-frame clones, and not every one. The data contain 150,000 to 200,000 clones, around 80% of them singletons. These data are taken from a study of cytomegalovirus exposure and HLA in healthy donors. V is TRBV7-9 and J is TRBJ1-6; D remains unclear. This clonotype originated in a woman aged 18-29 years in good health and CMV-seropositive. The sample consisted of PBMCs. DNA for the CDR3: TGTTCCAGCAGCTTCGATCTCCCCGGTTCCTATAATTCACCCCTCCACTTT. As protein: CSSSFDLPGSYNSPLHF.